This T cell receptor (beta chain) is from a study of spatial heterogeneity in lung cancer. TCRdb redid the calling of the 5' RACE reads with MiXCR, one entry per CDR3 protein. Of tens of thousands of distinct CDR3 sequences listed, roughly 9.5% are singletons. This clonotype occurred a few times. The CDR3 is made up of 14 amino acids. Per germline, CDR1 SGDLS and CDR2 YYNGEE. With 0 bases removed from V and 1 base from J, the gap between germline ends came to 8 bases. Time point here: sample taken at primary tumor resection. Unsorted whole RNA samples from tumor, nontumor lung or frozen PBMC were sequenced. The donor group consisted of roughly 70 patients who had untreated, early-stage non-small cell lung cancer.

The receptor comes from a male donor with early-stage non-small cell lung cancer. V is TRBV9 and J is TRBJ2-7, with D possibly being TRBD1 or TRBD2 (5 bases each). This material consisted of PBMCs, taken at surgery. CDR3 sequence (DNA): TGTGCCAGCAGCGTAGCGGGGCTGTCCTACGAGCAGTACTTC. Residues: CASSVAGLSYEQYF.